Each of the 26 T cell receptor beta chains below was sequenced from the same sample in a study of T-cell reconstitution after alpha-beta-depleted transplantation in children. The library targeted TCRbeta and was prepared with unique molecular identifiers. TCRdb analysed the PCR reads with MiXCR anew, one entry per CDR3 protein. Counted here are some 600,000 distinct CDR3 sequences, 10% to 15% occurring once; the ten biggest clones make up 2.2%. The starting material was PBMCs, mostly from graft donor cells, obtained 360 days after TCRalphabeta/CD19-depleted stem cell transplant. These receptors originate from a male patient younger than 18 who had a stem cell transplant for acute myeloid leukemia, so the T cells may come from the graft donor.

The chain links TRBV7-2 to TRBJ2-3; 9 nucleotides agree with TRBD2. Germline lookup yields CDR1 SGHTA and CDR2 FQGNSA. The CDR3 length is 17 residues. Unmatched junction bases numbered 15, after V lost 3 bases and J lost 8 bases. DNA for the CDR3: TGTGCCAGCAGCTTTATGACTAGCGGATTCCTCACCGGTACGCAGTATTTT. Translation: CASSFMTSGFLTGTQYF.

The chain carries TRBV15 and TRBJ2-1, with D possibly matching TRBD1 (5 bases). The CDR3 totals 15 residues. V was trimmed by 5 bases and J by 7 bases, leaving 18 bases between them. CDR1 and CDR2 (germline): LNHNV, YYDKDF (reference sequence). The CDR3 region is CATSESGKGTNEQFF. Written as DNA, the CDR3 is TGTGCCACCAGCGAATCAGGGAAGGGCACAAATGAGCAGTTCTTC.

This clonotype was seen only a few times. The chain uses TRBV25-1 and TRBJ2-7; possibly TRBD2 for D (6 bases). This CDR3 contains 14 residues. V dropped 1 base and J dropped 0 bases, with 7 bases sitting between them. CDR1 is MGHDK and CDR2 is SYGVNS in the germline V gene. CDR3 in amino acids: CASSESGDSYEQYF. As DNA, the CDR3 is TGTGCCAGCAGTGAATCGGGGGACTCCTACGAGCAGTACTTC.

At least ten counts were recorded for this clonotype. This chain joins TRBV20-1 and TRBJ2-1; 9 bases map to TRBD1. The CDR3 is 11 residues long. Germline values: CDR1 DFQATT, CDR2 SNEGSKA (reference sequence). CDR3 sequence reads: CSVGQGNEQFF. CDR3 nucleotide sequence: TGCAGCGTGGGACAGGGCAATGAGCAGTTCTTC.

The J gene is TRBJ1-5, the V gene TRBV28; D may be TRBD1 (6 bases). The CDR3 runs to 16 residues. The germline V gene encodes CDR1 MDHEN and CDR2 SYDVKM. With 2 bases removed from V and 5 bases from J, the gap between germline ends came to 16 bases. The CDR3 protein is CASSLSGRGTDQPQHF. CDR3 sequence (DNA): TGTGCCAGCAGTTTAAGCGGCAGGGGAACGGATCAGCCCCAGCATTTT. Together with reference TRBV28 and TRBJ1-5, the CDR3 gives the full variable domain: DVKVTQSSRYLVKRTGEKVFLECVQDMDHENMFWYRQDPGLGLRLIYFSYDVKMKEKGDIPEGYSVSREKKERFSLILESASTNQTSMYLCASSLSGRGTDQPQHFGDGTRLSIL.

This clonotype was detected a few times. The chain carries TRBV6-2 or TRBV6-3 and TRBJ2-1; D is unresolved. Trimming cost V 2 bases and J 13 bases, with 12 bases left between them. There are 12 residues in the CDR3. Germline CDR1 and CDR2: MNHEY and SVGEGT. The CDR3 sequence: CASSYPPAHQFF. The CDR3 region has the DNA TGTGCCAGCAGTTACCCCCCAGCACATCAGTTCTTC.

This clonotype was recorded many times. This chain uses TRBV20-1 with TRBJ2-7; the D is unclear. CDR3 size: 14 residues. Germline V gene data show CDR1 as DFQATT and CDR2 as SNEGSKA (reference sequence). V was pared by 0 bases and J by 3 bases, with 12 bases between. The DNA of the CDR3 is TGCAGTGCTAGAGAAAGAGTTGGATTCTACGAGCAGTACGTC. It codes for CSARERVGFYEQYV.

This rearrangement joins TRBV28 to TRBJ2-6; D is possibly TRBD2 (5 bases). CDR1 is MDHEN, CDR2 SYDVKM, per germline. The V and J ends lost 4 bases and 4 bases respectively, with 14 bases between them. The CDR3 sequence is 16 residues long. The CDR3 loop is CASSSRPPGGANVLTF. CDR3 sequence (DNA): TGTGCCAGCAGTTCCCGACCCCCGGGAGGGGCCAACGTCCTGACTTTC.

This chain links TRBV5-1 with TRBJ1-3, with D maybe TRBD1 (5 bases). The CDR3 covers 15 residues. V lost 1 base and J lost 8, with 16 bases in between. Germline V gene lookup returns CDR1 SGHRS and CDR2 YFSETQ. The CDR3 sequence is CASSLQGVPQDTIYF. DNA of the CDR3: TGCGCCAGCAGCTTGCAAGGGGTCCCGCAGGACACCATATATTTT. The variable domain in full, completed from reference TRBV5-1 and TRBJ1-3, reads KAGVTQTPRYLIKTRGQQVTLSCSPISGHRSVSWYQQTPGQGLQFLFEYFSETQRNKGNFPGRFSGRQFSNSRSEMNVSTLELGDSALYLCASSLQGVPQDTIYFGEGSWLTVV.

This chain joins TRBV7-2 and TRBJ2-7; possibly TRBD1 for D (6 bases). The germline V and J ends were trimmed by 6 bases and 0 bases, with 15 bases remaining between them. CDR1 and CDR2 (germline): SGHTA, FQGNSA. This CDR3 has 15 residues. CDR3 residues: CASRSWAGVSYEQYF. As DNA, the CDR3 is TGTGCCAGCAGGTCCTGGGCAGGGGTCTCCTACGAGCAGTACTTC.

V gene TRBV5-1 combines with J gene TRBJ2-7; no reliable D call. With 7 bases removed from V and 0 bases from J, the gap between germline ends came to 8 bases. Germline assignment: CDR1 SGHRS and CDR2 YFSETQ. This CDR3 is 12 amino acids long. In DNA form, the CDR3 reads TGCGCCAGCGGGCCCAGCTCCTACGAGCAGTACTTC. Encoded protein: CASGPSSYEQYF.

This clonotype was counted only a few times. The rearrangement uses TRBV9 and TRBJ2-1, with D tentatively TRBD1 or TRBD2 (8 bases each). The CDR3 covers 20 residues. V lost 0 bases and J 4 bases, leaving 26 bases between the germline ends. The V gene's germline CDR1 is SGDLS and CDR2 YYNGEE. The CDR3 spells CASSVVTGTGTSGAYNEQFF. DNA for the CDR3: TGTGCCAGCAGCGTAGTAACCGGGACAGGAACTAGCGGAGCTTACAATGAGCAGTTCTTC.

The rearrangement joins TRBV29-1 to TRBJ2-2, with TRBD2 matching 7 bases. Germline CDR1 and CDR2: SQVTM and ANQGSEA. The length of the CDR3 is 12 residues. V was clipped by 4 bases and J by 7 bases; unmatched bases: 3. The chain's CDR3 is CSVAGGVGELFF. CDR3 coding DNA: TGCAGCGTTGCTGGGGGGGTCGGGGAGCTGTTTTTT.

The chain uses TRBV7-6 and TRBJ2-5, with 7 bases identical to TRBD2. This CDR3 is built from 20 residues. Germline-derived CDR1 and CDR2 are SGHVS and FNYEAQ. The V segment lost 5 bases and the J segment 3 bases; nucleotides outside the gene matches: 24. The DNA for the CDR3 is TGTGCCAGCAGCCTAAAAAGGGTAGCGGGCCCGCGGGCAAGAGAAGAGACCCAGTACTTC. This sequence encodes CASSLKRVAGPRAREETQYF.

The chain uses TRBV25-1 and TRBJ2-7, with TRBD1 matching over 7 bases. V lost 7 bases, J lost 7 bases, and 13 bases stayed unmatched. From germline, CDR1 is MGHDK and CDR2 SYGVNS. This CDR3 has 14 residues. CDR3 DNA: TGTGCCAGCACCGAATCCGACAGGGCTCGGGAGCAGTACTTC. Translating gives CASTESDRAREQYF.

This sequence joins TRBV12-3 or TRBV12-4 and TRBJ2-7, with 12 bases aligning to TRBD2. The CDR3 covers 13 residues. Trimming cost V 6 bases and J 11 bases; bases outside gene matches: 8. Written as DNA, the CDR3 is TGTGCCAGCAGCCTCGGGACTAGCGGGTTGGAGTACTTC. Protein product: CASSLGTSGLEYF.

The V and J genes are TRBV7-2 and TRBJ2-4; D perhaps matches TRBD2 (6 bases). Germline V gene lookup returns CDR1 SGHTA and CDR2 FQGNSA. The CDR3 sequence is 16 residues long. Trimming removed 1 base from V and 1 base from J, with 11 bases in between. The chain's CDR3 is CASSLGRDAAKNIQYF. The CDR3 DNA sequence: TGTGCCAGCAGCTTAGGGAGGGATGCGGCCAAAAACATTCAGTACTTC.

This clonotype has just a few counts. The chain joins TRBV28 to TRBJ2-1; 8 nucleotides match TRBD2. This CDR3 has 14 amino acids. The germline V gene encodes CDR1 MDHEN and CDR2 SYDVKM. Trimming at V came to 8 bases and at J to 5 bases, leaving 8 bases not matched to a gene. CDR3 amino acids: CASVTTSVHNEQFF. The CDR3 DNA reads TGTGCCAGCGTTACGACTAGCGTTCACAATGAGCAGTTCTTC.

This chain uses TRBV19 with TRBJ2-1; tentatively, D is TRBD1 or TRBD2 (5 bases each). This CDR3 contains 14 residues. Between the trimmed V and J ends, which lost 8 bases and 6 bases, there was a span of 17 bases. CDR1 LNHDA and CDR2 SQIVND come from the germline V gene (reference sequence). For the CDR3, the DNA is TGTGCCAGTGCCGTCCAGAAGGGGAGCAATGAGCAGTTCTTC. Its translation: CASAVQKGSNEQFF.

This clonotype was observed a handful of times. The chain couples TRBV20-1 to TRBJ2-7; D may be TRBD2 (6 bases). Trimming took off 0 bases at V and 5 bases at J, with 17 bases between the two ends. The CDR3 spans 15 residues. Per the germline V gene, CDR1 is DFQATT and CDR2 is SNEGSKA (reference sequence). CDR3 protein: CSARDPASVGHEQYF. The CDR3 DNA follows: TGCAGTGCTAGAGATCCGGCTAGCGTCGGGCACGAGCAGTACTTC.

This clonotype was observed a few times. This chain uses TRBV6-1 with TRBJ2-7; 7 bases fit TRBD1. This CDR3 has 14 residues. Losses at the gene ends were 6 bases for V and 5 bases for J; bases not matched to a gene: 10. Germline V CDR1 and CDR2: MNHNS, SASEGT. In DNA, the CDR3 is TGTGCCAGCAGGCAGACAGGGTGGGCGGACGAGCAGTACTTC. It specifies CASRQTGWADEQYF.

This clonotype occurred many times. This chain links TRBV28 with TRBJ2-7; no clear D gene. The CDR3 spans 14 residues. Germline V CDR1 and CDR2: MDHEN, SYDVKM. Trimming stripped 3 bases from V and 0 bases from J, with 9 bases between. The CDR3 protein is CASSFVVLSYEQYF. CDR3 nucleotides: TGTGCCAGCAGTTTCGTCGTCCTCTCCTACGAGCAGTACTTC.

The V and J genes are TRBV20-1 and TRBJ2-5; weak D call: TRBD1 (6 bases). The germline V gene has CDR1 DFQATT and CDR2 SNEGSKA (reference sequence). The CDR3 runs to 13 residues. Trimming took off 3 bases at V and 7 bases at J, with 15 bases between the two ends. Here the CDR3 DNA reads TGCAGTGCTAGGGTCGGGACAAGGGGGACCCAGTACTTC. Translating gives CSARVGTRGTQYF.

This clonotype showed up many times. V gene TRBV12-3 or TRBV12-4 combines with J gene TRBJ1-2, with TRBD1 matching over 7 bases. The ends lost 5 bases at V and 5 bases at J; junction bases unmatched: 8. The length of the CDR3 is 14 residues. The CDR3 reads CASSKDRQRYGYTF. CDR3 DNA sequence: TGTGCCAGCAGTAAGGACAGGCAAAGGTATGGCTACACCTTC.

Only a few counts were recorded for this clonotype. The CDR3 here is CASSLSGRNSYEQYF. The CDR3 DNA follows: TGTGCCAGCAGCCTTAGCGGGAGGAACTCCTACGAGCAGTACTTC. The chain employs TRBV7-9 and TRBJ2-7; 10 bases map to TRBD2. The CDR3 has 15 amino acids. The germline gives CDR1 SEHNR, CDR2 FQNEAQ (reference sequence). The V and J ends lost 5 bases and 0 bases, in that order; junction bases with no gene match: 4.

The V and J genes are TRBV12-3 or TRBV12-4 and TRBJ1-4; tentatively, D is TRBD1 (6 bases). V lost 6 bases, J lost 8 bases, and 22 bases lay in between. The CDR3 totals 16 residues. CDR3 protein: CASRRGRPTGREKLFF. For the CDR3, the DNA is TGTGCCAGCAGGAGGGGCCGCCCCACAGGGAGGGAAAAACTGTTTTTT.